The clone carrying this TCR beta chain was counted a few times. The antigen is undetermined. This sample's TCRbeta library carried unique molecular identifier barcodes. TCRdb re-derived calls from the PCR reads in MiXCR, one entry per CDR3 protein. The data contain 350,000 to 500,000 distinct CDR3 sequences, over 40% of them singletons. This record belongs to a study of T-cell reconstitution after alpha-beta-depleted transplantation in children. Whole-study findings and limits: Expanded graft clones numbering several hundred reportedly gave rise to alpha-beta T cells about two months after transplant. TCRbeta diversity was high at day 60 in some patients (a result of surviving recipient T cells and thymic progenitors). Newly made T cells mostly supplied T-cell counts and diversity one year after transplant.

Germline assignment: CDR1 MGHRA and CDR2 YSYEKL. The CDR3 is 19 residues long. V was clipped by 3 bases and J by 0 bases; unmatched bases: 8. Source: PBMCs, taken before TCRalphabeta/CD19-depleted stem cell transplant. This chain links TRBV4-1 with TRBJ2-1; TRBD2 agrees at 13 bases. The TCR comes from a girl aged 2 to 9 with aplastic anemia, due to receive a stem cell transplant. CDR3 loop: CASSQSGTSGDSSYNEQFF. Written as DNA, the CDR3 is TGCGCCAGCAGCCAGTCAGGGACTAGCGGGGATAGCTCCTACAATGAGCAGTTCTTC.